The 17 T cell receptor beta chains below all came from one sample that was sequenced in a study of radiation and T cells in renal cell carcinoma. Using immunoSEQ multiplex PCR, the repertoire was profiled, and TCRdb retains in-frame clones only, with some absent. This sample has around 100,000 clones, with more than 65% found just once. Time point meaning: blood 4 weeks post-SBRT, at nephrectomy. The treatment denotes: 15 Gy SBRT to primary tumor, nephrectomy 4 weeks later. The specimen comprised blood, sampled from a patient whose treatment included radiotherapy and nephrectomy. The receptor set was obtained from a man in his fifties or sixties with renal cell carcinoma.

The CDR3 bases are TGCGCCAGCACCTTACAGGACTCTGGGGCCAACGTCCTGACTTTC. This encodes CASTLQDSGANVLTF. This sequence joins TRBV5-1 and TRBJ2-6; D might be TRBD1 (5 bases). The germline V and J ends were trimmed by 6 bases and 0 bases, with 10 bases remaining between them. This CDR3 has 15 amino acids. Germline V gene data show CDR1 as SGHRS and CDR2 as YFSETQ.

The CDR3 sequence is CASGLAGSTDTQYF. The CDR3 coding sequence is TGTGCCAGTGGACTAGCGGGTAGCACAGATACGCAGTATTTT. The chain combines TRBV19 with TRBJ2-3; 11 nucleotides agree with TRBD2. The ends lost 8 bases at V and 0 bases at J; junction bases unmatched: 1. The germline V gene encodes CDR1 LNHDA and CDR2 SQIVND (reference sequence). This CDR3 comprises 14 residues.

This clone has only a few counts. This chain links TRBV5-1 with TRBJ1-1; no firm D call. V dropped 7 bases and J dropped 0 bases, with 13 bases sitting between them. Germline-derived CDR1 and CDR2 are SGHRS and YFSETQ. This CDR3 is built from 14 residues. CDR3 sequence reads: CASGSRRLNTEAFF. As DNA, the CDR3 is TGCGCCAGCGGAAGTCGACGGTTGAACACTGAAGCTTTCTTT. The complete variable domain, with remaining parts taken from reference TRBV5-1 and TRBJ1-1, reads KAGVTQTPRYLIKTRGQQVTLSCSPISGHRSVSWYQQTPGQGLQFLFEYFSETQRNKGNFPGRFSGRQFSNSRSEMNVSTLELGDSALYLCASGSRRLNTEAFFGQGTRLTVV.

The chain recombines TRBV5-1 with TRBJ2-6; no clear D gene. The germline V gene encodes CDR1 SGHRS and CDR2 YFSETQ. This CDR3 is 17 amino acids long. The ends were cut back, 0 bases at V and 0 bases at J, with 10 bases in the middle. This CDR3 is CASSLDSPSSGANVLTF. The CDR3 region has the DNA TGCGCCAGCAGCTTGGACAGTCCAAGCTCTGGGGCCAACGTCCTGACTTTC.

This chain links TRBV10-1 with TRBJ2-2; D not certain. The V gene's germline CDR1 is WNHNN and CDR2 SYGVQD (reference sequence). The CDR3 is 11 residues long. Trimming left V 6 bases short and J 6 bases short, with 5 bases between. The CDR3 bases are TGCGCCAGCAGGGGGTCCGGGGAGCTGTTTTTT. This encodes CASRGSGELFF.

The V call is TRBV27, the J call TRBJ2-7, with D unresolved. The V gene's germline CDR1 is MNHEY and CDR2 SMNVEV (reference sequence). The CDR3 covers 14 residues. The V end was cut by 3 bases, the J end by 1 base, with 10 bases between. In nucleotides, the CDR3 is TGTGCCAGCAGTTTCCGCGAAGGGTCCTACGAGCAGTACTTC. Translating it yields CASSFREGSYEQYF.

This chain uses TRBV7-8 with TRBJ1-2, with 7 bases matching TRBD1. CDR1 and CDR2 (germline): SGHVS, FQNEAQ. V was pared by 4 bases and J by 5 bases, with 13 bases of the junction left unmatched. The CDR3 is made up of 16 amino acids. CDR3 sequence reads: CASSSTPTGSRYGYTF. The DNA of the CDR3 is TGTGCCAGCAGCTCAACACCGACAGGGTCAAGATATGGCTACACCTTC.

This sequence joins TRBV5-1 and TRBJ2-5; 8 nucleotides match TRBD1. J was trimmed by 5 bases and V by 0 bases; bases with no gene match: 3. Germline assignment: CDR1 SGHRS and CDR2 YFSETQ. The length of the CDR3 is 14 residues. This CDR3 is CASSLAGGDETQYF. The DNA of the CDR3 is TGCGCCAGCAGCTTGGCAGGGGGCGACGAGACCCAGTACTTC.

This clone was picked up a small number of times. This chain links TRBV2 with TRBJ2-1; D is undetermined. CDR3 length: 12 amino acids. Trimming took 4 bases from V and 13 from J, leaving 14 bases between them. Germline CDR1 reads SNHLY; CDR2 reads FYNNEI. This CDR3 is CASSAPRAIQFF. The CDR3 DNA reads as TGTGCCAGCAGTGCCCCCCGGGCGATTCAGTTCTTC.

This rearrangement joins TRBV4-3 to TRBJ2-3, with TRBD2 identical over 7 bases. The CDR3 covers 17 residues. Germline-derived CDR1 and CDR2 are LGHNA and YSLEER. The ends lost 0 bases at V and 4 bases at J; junction bases unmatched: 10. The CDR3, as DNA: TGCGCCAGCAGCCAAGATGTCCTGGCGGGAGTGGCAGATACGCAGTATTTT. Translation gives CASSQDVLAGVADTQYF.

This CDR3 is CASSVGWGKETQYF. The CDR3 DNA sequence: TGTGCCAGCAGCGTAGGGTGGGGTAAAGAGACCCAGTACTTC. The V call is TRBV9, the J call TRBJ2-5; unclear D gene. The ends were cut back, 0 bases at V and 3 bases at J, with 9 bases in the middle. Germline V CDR1 and CDR2: SGDLS, YYNGEE. The length of the CDR3 is 14 residues.

The rearrangement links TRBV10-2 to TRBJ1-5; the match to TRBD1 covers 9 bases. This CDR3 is built from 16 residues. With 0 bases clipped from V and 6 bases from J, the junction kept 6 bases outside the gene matches. The germline CDR1 and CDR2 sequences are WSHSY and SAAADI. The CDR3 nucleotides are TGCGCCAGCAGTGAGTCACGGGACAGGGTACCTCAGCCCCAGCATTTT. Translation: CASSESRDRVPQPQHF.

The chain is built from TRBV28 and TRBJ2-3; D is uncertain. V dropped 1 base and J dropped 4 bases, with 6 bases sitting between them. CDR3 size: 13 residues. Per the germline V gene, CDR1 is MDHEN and CDR2 is SYDVKM. The CDR3 nucleotides are TGTGCCAGCAGTTTATCTGGGCCAGATACGCAGTATTTT. Protein sequence: CASSLSGPDTQYF.

The chain combines TRBV27 with TRBJ2-7; 10 bases align to TRBD1. V shed 0 bases, J shed 5 bases, and the junction held 7 bases outside the gene matches. CDR1 and CDR2 from the germline V gene are MNHEY and SMNVEV (reference sequence). The CDR3 spans 16 residues. The CDR3 spells CASSLSVGQGFNEQYF. CDR3 DNA sequence: TGTGCCAGCAGTTTATCGGTGGGACAGGGGTTCAACGAGCAGTACTTC.

The chain combines TRBV5-6 with TRBJ2-7; D uncertain. Germline CDR1 and CDR2: SGHDT and YYEEEE. V lost 1 base and J 6 bases, leaving 14 bases between the germline ends. The CDR3 spans 14 residues. The CDR3 loop reads CASSLQEFLPEQYF. The CDR3 coding sequence is TGTGCCAGCAGCTTGCAGGAGTTCCTACCCGAGCAGTACTTC.

The CDR3 DNA sequence: TGTGCCAGCAGTAGCGGGACCTACGAGCAGTACTTC. Residues: CASSSGTYEQYF. The chain has TRBV28 and TRBJ2-7; 7 positions match TRBD2. The V gene end was trimmed by 5 bases and the J gene end by 2 bases; junction bases not matched to a gene: 0. This CDR3 has 12 amino acids. CDR1 MDHEN and CDR2 SYDVKM come from the germline V gene.

This clone is a singleton in its sample. The chain links TRBV27 to TRBJ2-3; D assignment may be TRBD1 or TRBD2 (5 bases each). Germline CDR1 and CDR2: MNHEY and SMNVEV (reference sequence). Trimming removed 4 bases at V and 3 bases at J, with 20 bases between. The CDR3 has 17 residues. The CDR3 sequence: CASSSSFDRDRTDTQYF. The CDR3 DNA follows: TGTGCCAGCAGTTCCAGTTTTGACCGGGACCGAACAGATACGCAGTATTTT.